These 25 T cell receptor beta chains were sequenced from one sample in a study of control samples from healthy donors and cancer patients. Here immunoSEQ multiplex PCR was the method, and the copy in TCRdb shows in-frame clones only, minus some. The data show fewer than 200,000 clones, with 90% to 95% seen just once and 4.1% held by the top ten. Sequencing was done on a sample of blood. Source of these receptors: a woman aged 60-75 years in good health.

The rearrangement links TRBV7-2 to TRBJ2-1, with D tentatively TRBD1 or TRBD2 (6 bases each). The CDR3 has 15 amino acids. The V gene lost 5 bases and the J gene lost 2 bases, with 13 bases spanning the gap. The germline CDR1 and CDR2 sequences are SGHTA and FQGNSA. CDR3 in amino acids: CASSQEGGPYNEQFF. Written as DNA, the CDR3 is TGTGCCAGCAGCCAAGAAGGGGGGCCCTACAATGAGCAGTTCTTC.

The gene calls are TRBV30 and TRBJ2-7, with D hard to call. The germline gives CDR1 GTSNPN, CDR2 SVGIG (reference sequence). The CDR3 length is 14 residues. Trimming shortened V by 4 bases and J by 10 bases, and 23 bases separated the two germline ends. The CDR3, as DNA: TGTGCCTGGACAATTCGGACGGAACCAAAAGTTCAGTACTTC. As protein: CAWTIRTEPKVQYF. Complete variable domain (other parts from reference TRBV30 and TRBJ2-7): SQTIHQWPATLVQPVGSPLSLECTVEGTSNPNLYWYRQAAGRGLQLLFYSVGIGQISSEVPQNLSASRPQDRQFILSSKKLLLSDSGFYLCAWTIRTEPKVQYFGPGTRLTVT.

V is TRBV4-2 and J is TRBJ1-2; 12 bases line up with TRBD1. The CDR3 covers 17 residues. The V and J ends lost 3 bases and 7 bases, in that order; junction bases with no gene match: 12. The germline V gene encodes CDR1 LGHNA and CDR2 YNFKEQ. CDR3 loop: CASSQTGTGGGIGGYTF. CDR3 in DNA: TGTGCCAGCAGCCAGACCGGGACAGGGGGCGGAATAGGTGGCTACACCTTC.

This clone is a singleton in its sample. The chain links TRBV15 to TRBJ1-5; TRBD1 is a possible D gene (6 bases). The V gene lost 1 base and the J gene lost 4 bases, with 17 bases spanning the gap. The germline gives CDR1 LNHNV, CDR2 YYDKDF (reference sequence). The CDR3 spans 17 residues. CDR3 in amino acids: CATSRASFRGENQPQHF. The DNA of the CDR3 is TGTGCCACCAGCAGAGCGTCGTTCAGGGGCGAAAATCAGCCCCAGCATTTT.

The V call is TRBV5-8, the J call TRBJ1-4; 8 positions agree with TRBD1. The V gene's germline CDR1 is SGHTS and CDR2 YDEGEE. The CDR3 has 15 residues. The V and J ends lost 4 bases and 8 bases, in that order; junction bases with no gene match: 10. In nucleotides, the CDR3 is TGTGCCAGCAGCCCAGACCTTACAGGGGGAGAAAAACTGTTTTTT. Translated: CASSPDLTGGEKLFF.

The chain couples TRBV20-1 to TRBJ2-3, with D unresolved. Germline CDR1 DFQATT, CDR2 SNEGSKA (reference sequence). V was pared by 6 bases and J by 1 base, with 2 bases between. The CDR3 consists of 10 residues. The CDR3 nucleotides are TGCAGTGCCCGCACAGATACGCAGTATTTT. Its translation is CSARTDTQYF.

The chain links TRBV12-3 or TRBV12-4 to TRBJ1-1; no firm D call. Deletions cut 6 bases from V and 7 bases from J, with 9 bases between. CDR3 length: 11 residues. CDR3 sequence reads: CASRREFEAFF. CDR3 in DNA: TGTGCCAGCAGGCGGGAGTTTGAAGCTTTCTTT.

This chain joins TRBV7-9 and TRBJ1-1, with D uncertain. The germline CDR1 and CDR2 sequences are SEHNR and FQNEAQ (reference sequence). V lost 5 bases and J 3 bases, leaving 16 bases between the germline ends. This CDR3 has 15 amino acids. The CDR3 here is CASSPTKPGDTEAFF. As DNA, the CDR3 is TGTGCCAGCAGCCCCACAAAGCCGGGCGACACTGAAGCTTTCTTT. Using reference TRBV7-9 and TRBJ1-1 for the parts outside the CDR3, the full variable domain is DTGVSQNPRHKITKRGQNVTFRCDPISEHNRLYWYRQTLGQGPEFLTYFQNEAQLEKSRLLSDRFSAERPKGSFSTLEIQRTEQGDSAMYLCASSPTKPGDTEAFFGQGTRLTVV.

This chain uses TRBV18 with TRBJ1-2; TRBD1 is a possible D gene (5 bases). Looked up from germline, CDR1 is KGHSH and CDR2 is LQKENI. V lost 1 base, J lost 5 bases, and 14 bases lay in between. The CDR3 is 15 residues long. CDR3 nucleotides: TGTGCCAGCTCACCACGGGGCGCCGGAGAGTATGGCTACACCTTC. It specifies CASSPRGAGEYGYTF.

Concerning this clone: Other DNA sequences in this specimen translate into the identical CDR3. The gene calls are TRBV5-4 and TRBJ1-2; D gene ambiguous. Between the trimmed V and J ends, which lost 0 bases and 0 bases, there was a span of 6 bases. The CDR3 consists of 14 residues. Germline V lookup: CDR1 SGHNT, CDR2 YYREEE (reference sequence). The CDR3, as DNA: TGTGCCAGCAGCTTGGCCGGTGCTAACTATGGCTACACCTTC. It encodes CASSLAGANYGYTF. Full variable domain (outside the CDR3, taken from reference TRBV5-4 and TRBJ1-2): ETGVTQSPTHLIKTRGQQVTLRCSSQSGHNTVSWYQQALGQGPQFIFQYYREEENGRGNFPPRFSGLQFPNYSSELNVNALELDDSALYLCASSLAGANYGYTFGSGTRLTVV.

The rearrangement links TRBV7-3 to TRBJ2-5; 8 nucleotides line up with TRBD2. J lost 5 bases, V lost 5 bases, and 7 bases had no gene match. The CDR3 loop spans 14 amino acids. Germline values: CDR1 SGHTA, CDR2 FQGTGA. The CDR3 DNA sequence: TGTGCCAGCAGCCTCGGGGGGGCGAGGGAGACCCAGTACTTC. It encodes CASSLGGARETQYF.

CDR3 nucleotides: TGTGCCAGCAGCCCGGGCCTCCCGCCGGAGACCCAGTACTTC. Protein: CASSPGLPPETQYF. The gene calls are TRBV7-2 and TRBJ2-5, with unresolved D. CDR3 length: 14 amino acids. The ends were cut back, 5 bases at V and 5 bases at J, with 15 bases in the middle. Germline CDR1 and CDR2: SGHTA and FQGNSA.

The chain combines TRBV4-2 with TRBJ1-4; D gene unclear. CDR3 length: 15 amino acids. From germline, CDR1 is LGHNA and CDR2 YNFKEQ. The V gene lost 4 bases and the J gene lost 2 bases, with 11 bases spanning the gap. The CDR3 is CASSPLGGTNEKLFF. In DNA, the CDR3 is TGTGCCAGCAGCCCATTGGGAGGGACTAATGAAAAACTGTTTTTT.

This chain joins TRBV5-4 and TRBJ2-3, with a weak D call TRBD2 (6 bases). This CDR3 has 14 residues. V shed 7 bases and J shed 0 bases, with 12 bases lying between them. CDR1 and CDR2 from the germline V gene are SGHNT and YYREEE (reference sequence). The CDR3 nucleotides read TGTGCCAGCCTCCGGGGGACTAGCACAGATACGCAGTATTTT. It yields the protein CASLRGTSTDTQYF.

The chain joins TRBV19 to TRBJ2-2, with 8 bases identical to TRBD1. This CDR3 contains 15 residues. The germline V gene encodes CDR1 LNHDA and CDR2 SQIVND (reference sequence). With 6 bases clipped from V and 0 bases from J, the junction kept 3 bases outside the gene matches. The CDR3 region is CASRMDRANTGELFF. CDR3 nucleotide sequence: TGTGCCAGTAGAATGGACAGGGCGAACACCGGGGAGCTGTTTTTT.

The chain is built from TRBV18 and TRBJ1-5; D unclear. Trimming shortened V by 4 bases and J by 0 bases, and 10 bases separated the two germline ends. The CDR3 extends over 15 amino acids. Germline loops: CDR1 KGHSH, CDR2 LQKENI. CDR3 nucleotides: TGTGCCAGCTCACTCGGGGTGTTTAGCAATCAGCCCCAGCATTTT. Translating gives CASSLGVFSNQPQHF.

The chain uses TRBV10-3 and TRBJ2-7; D uncertain. The V end lost 3 bases, the J end lost 6 bases, and 6 bases lay between the germline ends. CDR1 and CDR2 from the germline V gene are ENHRY and SYGVKD. The CDR3 loop spans 11 amino acids. The DNA of the CDR3 is TGTGCCATCAGTGATCGTAGCGAGCAGTACTTC. As protein: CAISDRSEQYF.

The chain joins TRBV18 to TRBJ1-1; D gene uncertain. With 0 bases removed from V and 1 base from J, the gap between germline ends came to 6 bases. CDR1 is KGHSH, CDR2 LQKENI, per germline. The CDR3 contains 14 residues. The CDR3 nucleotides are TGTGCCAGCTCACCACCGGTAGGGAACACTGAAGCTTTCTTT. Amino acid sequence: CASSPPVGNTEAFF.

The chain links TRBV19 to TRBJ1-5, with D maybe TRBD1 (5 bases). V was trimmed by 7 bases and J by 3 bases, leaving 13 bases between them. The length of the CDR3 is 14 residues. In germline, CDR1 is LNHDA, CDR2 SQIVND (reference sequence). This CDR3 is CASMLRDLNQPQHF. The DNA for the CDR3 is TGTGCCAGTATGCTCAGGGACCTCAATCAGCCCCAGCATTTT.

The chain combines TRBV18 with TRBJ1-6; no clear D. Between the trimmed V and J ends, which lost 1 base and 8 bases, there was a span of 6 bases. Germline CDR1 and CDR2: KGHSH and LQKENI. The CDR3 extends over 13 amino acids. Here the CDR3 DNA reads TGTGCCAGCTCACCACGTACGGATTCACCCCTCCACTTT. Encoded protein: CASSPRTDSPLHF.

The genes are TRBV18 and TRBJ1-2; D remains ambiguous. CDR3 size: 13 residues. CDR1 and CDR2 from the germline V gene are KGHSH and LQKENI. Trimming cost V 4 bases and J 2 bases, with 8 bases left between them. This CDR3 reads CASSLSGNYGYTF. The CDR3 DNA follows: TGTGCCAGCTCACTTTCGGGGAACTATGGCTACACCTTC.

The chain recombines TRBV6-2 or TRBV6-3 with TRBJ2-7; 9 bases map to TRBD2. The CDR3 loop spans 15 amino acids. The ends lost 2 bases at V and 4 bases at J; junction bases unmatched: 6. Per the germline V gene, CDR1 is MNHEY and CDR2 is SVGEGT. The CDR3 DNA reads TGTGCCAGCAGTTACGATAGTAGCGGGGGATACGAGCAGTACTTC. It yields the protein CASSYDSSGGYEQYF.

In the case of this clone: One end of the junction fails to match germline, which may point to a read error. The rearrangement links TRBV19 to TRBJ1-5; weak D call: TRBD1 (5 bases). The CDR3 spans 16 residues. Germline loops: CDR1 LNHDA, CDR2 SQIVND (reference sequence). CDR3 nucleotides: TGTGCCAGTAGTAACAGAGGGGATCATAGCAATCGGCCCCAGCATTTT. This translates into CASSNRGDHSNRPQHF.

The rearrangement uses TRBV5-1 and TRBJ2-1; 7 bases align to TRBD1. CDR3 length: 15 residues. Trimming removed 2 bases from V and 7 bases from J; junction bases left unmatched: 9. Germline-derived CDR1 and CDR2 are SGHRS and YFSETQ. The chain's CDR3 is CASSLQGISRNEQFF. Here the CDR3 DNA reads TGCGCCAGCAGCTTACAGGGGATTAGTAGGAATGAGCAGTTCTTC.

The V call is TRBV7-9, the J call TRBJ1-1; the D is unclear. The germline gives CDR1 SEHNR, CDR2 FQNEAQ (reference sequence). V was cut by 0 bases and J by 5 bases, with 13 bases left in between. The CDR3 extends over 15 amino acids. The CDR3 protein is CASSLAAGAGTEAFF. CDR3 DNA sequence: TGTGCCAGCAGCTTAGCTGCCGGAGCGGGGACTGAAGCTTTCTTT.